The TCR beta chain described here comes from a study of T cells in Graves' hyperthyroidism and ophthalmopathy. About the study: It was at initial diagnosis, before any treatment, that peripheral blood was collected. Study results and limitations: In the blood, most expanded thyroid clonotypes above 0.001 appeared as well.

Each 10 ml fresh peripheral blood draw supplied the PBMCs. This clonotype was picked up many times. Its antigen is currently unknown. An end of the junction does not agree with germline; a read error may underlie this. Authors of the study amplified TCR beta CDR3 regions from RNA transcripts. HTBI primers drove first-round RT-PCR of the TCR CDR3. TCRdb reprocessed the multiplex PCR reads via MiXCR and lists one record per CDR3 protein. In the table there are hundreds of thousands of distinct CDR3 sequences, 15% to 17% of which are singletons. The CDR3 has 15 residues. Germline V gene sequence: CDR1 SSHAT, CDR2 FNYEAQ (reference sequence).

The clonotype was recovered from a young woman with Graves' hyperthyroidism. The material sequenced was blood. The chain recombines TRBV7-7 with TRBJ2-1, with D tentatively TRBD1 (6 bases). CDR3 region: CASSLALQGSGEQFF. CDR3 DNA: TGTGCTAGCAGCTTAGCCCTACAGGGTTCGGGTGAGCAGTTCTTC. The whole variable domain, filled in from reference TRBV7-7 and TRBJ2-1, reads GAGVSQSPRYKVTKRGQDVTLRCDPISSHATLYWYQQALGQGPEFLTYFNYEAQPDKSGLPSDRFSAERPEGSISTLTIQRTEQRDSAMYRCASSLALQGSGEQFFGPGTRLTVL.